These 9 T cell receptor beta chains share one sample of origin, sequenced in a study of T cells in Graves' hyperthyroidism and ophthalmopathy. Using RNA transcripts as the source, TCR beta CDR3 regions were amplified. In the first-round RT-PCR of the TCR CDR3, the HTBI primer set was used. TCRdb processed the multiplex PCR reads anew with MiXCR; each CDR3 protein has one entry. The table has roughly 800,000 distinct CDR3 sequences, over 35% seen once; the top ten hold over 8%. Sequencing input: blood. Source of these receptors: a man younger than 30 with Graves' hyperthyroidism.

V usage is TRBV5-5 and J usage is TRBJ2-7, with 9 bases aligning to TRBD1. V lost 4 bases to trimming and J lost 5 bases; unmatched junction nucleotides: 7. Germline V gene sequence: CDR1 SGHKS, CDR2 YYEKEE (reference sequence). This CDR3 contains 14 residues. This CDR3 reads CASSGRDRVDEQYF. In DNA form, the CDR3 reads TGTGCCAGCAGCGGTAGGGACAGGGTGGACGAGCAGTACTTC.

Turning to this clonotype: The CDR3 does not end in the conserved phenylalanine or tryptophan, so this is likely a read error. It is unclear where the CDR3 begins or ends on the DNA, so no DNA is shown, and the CDR3 is as TCRdb lists it. This sequence joins TRBV5-5 and TRBJ1-4; whether TRBD1, the table's D call, matches the DNA was not checked. The CDR3 region is 8 residues in length, termini included. The germline CDR1 and CDR2 sequences are SGHKS and YYEKEE (reference sequence). The CDR3 sequence: CASSLGTG.

This sequence joins TRBV7-2 and TRBJ2-7; a possible D gene is TRBD1 (6 bases). Germline V gene lookup returns CDR1 SGHTA and CDR2 FQGNSA. Trimming took off 3 bases at V and 9 bases at J, with 15 bases between the two ends. The CDR3 contains 13 residues. CDR3 protein: CASSLRLEGGQYF. CDR3 bases: TGTGCCAGCAGCTTGCGCCTCGAAGGGGGGCAGTACTTC.

This clonotype was observed at least ten times. J is TRBJ2-7 and V is TRBV7-2, with D perhaps TRBD1 (6 bases). This CDR3 contains 14 residues. The germline gives CDR1 SGHTA, CDR2 FQGNSA. V was cut by 7 bases and J by 0 bases, with 13 bases left in between. This CDR3 is CASTWTDSSYEQYF. The CDR3 nucleotides read TGTGCCAGCACCTGGACAGATAGCTCCTACGAGCAGTACTTC.

The V call is TRBV6-1, the J call TRBJ1-1, with D possibly matching TRBD1 (6 bases). Germline V gene sequence: CDR1 MNHNS, CDR2 SASEGT. The CDR3 totals 14 residues. The V and J ends lost 6 bases and 5 bases respectively, with 16 bases between them. The CDR3 DNA reads as TGTGCCAGCAGCTCCTCAGGGGCAGGAACTGAAGCTTTCTTT. Translating it yields CASSSSGAGTEAFF.

This clonotype came up many times. The junction does not match germline at one end; this may be a read error. This sequence joins TRBV7-7 and TRBJ2-5, with 9 bases lining up with TRBD1. This CDR3 is 14 amino acids long. Per the germline V gene, CDR1 is SSHAT and CDR2 is FNYEAQ (reference sequence). The CDR3 sequence is CASSLTTGGETQYF. The CDR3 nucleotides are TGTGCTAGCAGCTTGACGACAGGGGGGGAGACCCAGTACTTC.

V usage is TRBV9 and J usage is TRBJ1-1; the D is unclear. Looked up from germline, CDR1 is SGDLS and CDR2 is YYNGEE. The CDR3 consists of 13 residues. Trimming took 0 bases from V and 4 from J, leaving 7 bases between them. The CDR3 region is CASSVGLFTEAFF. The CDR3, as DNA: TGTGCCAGCAGCGTAGGGTTATTCACTGAAGCTTTCTTT.

This clonotype was seen many times. V gene TRBV2 combines with J gene TRBJ1-5, with 7 bases identical to TRBD1. Trimming cost V 4 bases and J 3 bases; bases outside gene matches: 12. This CDR3 spans 17 amino acids. Germline CDR1 is SNHLY and CDR2 is FYNNEI. The CDR3 loop is CASSAETGWALNQPQHF. For the CDR3, the DNA is TGTGCCAGCAGTGCTGAGACAGGGTGGGCCCTCAATCAGCCCCAGCATTTT.

This chain joins TRBV19 and TRBJ1-5; D is unclear. This CDR3 has 12 residues. Trimming took 5 bases from V and 7 from J, leaving 9 bases between them. Germline CDR1 LNHDA, CDR2 SQIVND (reference sequence). Here the CDR3 reads CASSPPHQPQHF. The CDR3 bases are TGTGCCAGTAGTCCCCCCCACCAGCCCCAGCATTTT.